These T cell receptor beta chains were read from a single sample in a study of Graves' ophthalmopathy and Graves' hyperthyroidism. One entry per CDR3 protein, called by TCRdb with MiXCR from the multiplex PCR reads. This sample yields roughly 1.1 million distinct CDR3 sequences, of which 36% are seen a single time; roughly 10% belongs to the top ten. What was sequenced was peripheral blood or thyroid tissue (not recorded which). The receptors here all came from an adult man with Graves' hyperthyroidism. Each CDR3 is given with its conserved first and last residue. A D gene is named only where the DNA matches it firmly. Clone size is shown for a subset of rows, as once, few, many or a class of expanded clone.

>TRBD1|few|15|TRBJ1-5|TRBV7-2
CASSLDRDPNQPQHF
TGTGCCAGCAGCTTGGACAGGGACCCGAATCAGCCCCAGCATTTT
>-|-|14|TRBJ1-1|TRBV19
CASITREGNTEAFF
TGTGCCAGTATCACAAGGGAGGGGAACACTGAAGCTTTCTTT
>TRBD1|many|16|TRBJ1-2|TRBV9
CASSVGTGPLNYGYTF
TGTGCCAGCAGCGTGGGGACAGGCCCTCTTAACTATGGCTACACCTTC
>TRBD2|-|15|TRBJ2-5|TRBV25-1
CAISDSGSGRETQYF
TGTGCCATCAGCGACTCAGGTAGCGGGAGAGAGACCCAGTACTTC
>-|-|11|TRBJ2-7|TRBV29-1
CSVRYGREQYF
TGCAGCGTTAGATATGGTCGCGAGCAGTACTTC
>TRBD2|-|17|TRBJ2-5|TRBV7-2
CASSLGSGTSGSETQYF
TGTGCCAGCAGCTTAGGATCCGGGACTAGCGGGAGTGAGACCCAGTACTTC
>-|many|15|TRBJ1-1|TRBV12-3/TRBV12-4
CASSSVTGRVAEAFF
TGTGCCAGCAGTTCGGTCACAGGGAGAGTGGCTGAAGCTTTCTTT
>TRBD1|-|16|TRBJ1-1|TRBV15
CATSHILTGTGAEAFF
TGTGCCACCAGCCATATACTGACCGGGACAGGGGCTGAAGCTTTCTTT
>-|once|14|TRBJ2-5|TRBV25-1
CASSEADRIATQYF
TGTGCCAGCAGTGAAGCAGACAGAATCGCGACCCAGTACTTC
>TRBD1|many|14|TRBJ2-7|TRBV2
CASETTGENYEQYF
TGTGCCAGCGAAACCACAGGGGAGAACTACGAGCAGTACTTC
>-|-|13|TRBJ2-2|TRBV10-3
CASSPVFTGELFF
TGTGCCAGCAGTCCCGTTTTTACCGGGGAGCTGTTTTTT
>TRBD2|-|13|TRBJ2-2|TRBV10-3
CATREGSNSALFF
TGTGCCACAAGGGAGGGGTCTAATTCTGCTCTGTTTTTT
>-|many|12|TRBJ2-2|TRBV20-1
CSASDDTGELFF
TGCAGTGCTAGCGATGATACCGGGGAGCTGTTTTTT
>-|-|13|TRBJ2-7|TRBV9
CASSGGRGWEQYF
TGTGCCAGCAGCGGCGGACGGGGATGGGAGCAGTACTTC
>TRBD2|many|16|TRBJ2-5|TRBV4-2
CASSQHGTSGQETQYF
TGTGCCAGCAGCCAACACGGGACTAGCGGACAAGAGACCCAGTACTTC
>-|many|14|TRBJ2-5|TRBV5-1
CASSQGGYQETQYF
TGCGCCAGCAGCCAAGGAGGATATCAAGAGACCCAGTACTTC
>-|-|13|TRBJ1-2|TRBV19
CASSQQGEGGYTF
TGTGCCAGCAGCCAACAGGGAGAAGGTGGCTACACCTTC
>TRBD2|-|16|TRBJ2-7|TRBV27
CASRGGLAGSSYEQYF
TGTGCCAGCAGGGGAGGTCTAGCGGGGAGCTCCTACGAGCAGTACTTC
>-|many|16|TRBJ2-7|TRBV29-1
CSVGKRQAGFHYEQYF
TGCAGCGTCGGAAAAAGGCAGGCGGGTTTCCACTACGAGCAGTACTTC
>-|-|11|TRBJ2-5|TRBV29-1
CSRTNEGTQYF
TGCAGCCGGACAAATGAGGGGACCCAGTACTTC
>TRBD1|-|19|TRBJ2-6|TRBV4-1
CASSHLITGQGSGANVLTF
TGCGCCAGCAGCCACTTGATCACGGGACAGGGCTCTGGGGCCAACGTCCTGACTTTC
>-|many|14|TRBJ2-2|TRBV7-8
CASSFPRQTGELFF
TGTGCCAGCAGCTTTCCCAGGCAAACCGGGGAGCTGTTTTTT
>-|many|14|TRBJ1-2|TRBV7-9
CASSSEDGFYGYTF
TGTGCCAGCAGCTCAGAGGACGGCTTCTATGGCTACACCTTC
>-|many|14|TRBJ1-5|TRBV20-1
CSAREVPSYQPQHF
TGCAGTGCTAGAGAAGTCCCGTCCTATCAGCCCCAGCATTTT
>-|many|13|TRBJ2-6|TRBV20-1
CSASYSGANVLTF
TGCAGTGCTTCGTACTCTGGGGCCAACGTCCTGACTTTC
>-|-|14|TRBJ1-5|TRBV5-1
CASSVGHRNQPQHF
TGCGCCAGCAGCGTGGGACACCGCAATCAGCCCCAGCATTTT
>-|-|11|TRBJ1-1|TRBV2
CASLLTGQAFF
TGTGCCAGCCTCTTGACGGGCCAAGCTTTCTTT
>TRBD1|few|15|TRBJ2-7|TRBV5-1
CASSLGLTGAYEQYF
TGCGCCAGCAGCTTGGGGCTTACAGGGGCCTACGAGCAGTACTTC
>-|-|14|TRBJ2-2|TRBV29-1
CSSYIEGNTGELFF
TGCAGCTCATACATCGAGGGAAACACCGGGGAGCTGTTTTTT
>TRBD1|-|15|TRBJ2-2|TRBV29-1
CSVTGTVRNTGELFF
TGCAGCGTTACCGGGACAGTTCGGAACACCGGGGAGCTGTTTTTT
>TRBD1|many|14|TRBJ1-6|TRBV14
CASSQRTGISPLHF
TGTGCCAGCAGCCAACGGACAGGGATTTCACCCCTCCACTTT
>-|-|13|TRBJ1-2|TRBV4-2
CASRTTGTDGYTF
TGTGCCAGCAGAACTACAGGGACGGATGGCTACACCTTC
>-|-|13|TRBJ1-4|TRBV6-5
CASRKDSWEKLFF
TGTGCCAGCAGGAAAGACAGTTGGGAAAAACTGTTTTTT
>-|-|14|TRBJ1-4|TRBV16
CASSPLSRDEKLFF
TGTGCCAGCAGCCCCTTATCCAGGGATGAAAAACTGTTTTTT
>-|-|14|TRBJ2-5|TRBV29-1
CSVEVRSGLETQYF
TGCAGCGTTGAAGTGCGTTCCGGGTTAGAGACCCAGTACTTC
>-|-|10|TRBJ2-7|TRBV10-3
CAIGRGQQYF
TGTGCCATCGGAAGAGGACAGCAGTACTTC
>TRBD1|-|14|TRBJ1-1|TRBV29-1
CSVDAGDRETEAFF
TGCAGCGTTGACGCCGGGGACAGGGAAACTGAAGCTTTCTTT
>-|many|14|TRBJ2-2|TRBV29-1
CSAGTRVNTGELFF
TGCAGCGCTGGAACACGGGTGAACACCGGGGAGCTGTTTTTT
>TRBD1|few|17|TRBJ2-6|TRBV5-6
CASSLRQGAGGANVLTF
TGTGCCAGCAGCTTGCGACAGGGGGCGGGAGGGGCCAACGTCCTGACTTTC